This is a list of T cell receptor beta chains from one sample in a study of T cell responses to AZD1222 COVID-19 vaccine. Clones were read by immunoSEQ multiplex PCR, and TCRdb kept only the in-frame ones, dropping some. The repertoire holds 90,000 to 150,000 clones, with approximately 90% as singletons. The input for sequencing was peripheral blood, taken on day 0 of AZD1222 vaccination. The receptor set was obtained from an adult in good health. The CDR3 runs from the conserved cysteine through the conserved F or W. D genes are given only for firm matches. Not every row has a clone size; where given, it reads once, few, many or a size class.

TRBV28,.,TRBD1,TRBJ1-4,TGTGCCATCCTAGAGCGACAGGGACCTAATGAAAAACTGTTTTTT,CAILERQGPNEKLFF
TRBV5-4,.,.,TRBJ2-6,TGTGCCAGCAGCTCTTCATTCACTGGGGCCAACGTCCTGACTTTC,CASSSSFTGANVLTF
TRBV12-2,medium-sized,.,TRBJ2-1,TGTGCAAGTCGCTCCAGGCTGACTAGCGGCTACAATGAGCAGTTCTTC,CASRSRLTSGYNEQFF
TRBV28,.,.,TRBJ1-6,TGTGCCAGCCAAACCACGGGGGCCAGAGGGACCCTCCACTTT,CASQTTGARGTLHF
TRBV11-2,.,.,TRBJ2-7,TGTGCCAGCAGCTTAGATCTAGGGCTCCACGAGCAGTACTTC,CASSLDLGLHEQYF
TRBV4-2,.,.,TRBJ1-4,TGTGCCAGCAGCCAGGAGTCCGTAAATGAAAAACTGTTTTTT,CASSQESVNEKLFF
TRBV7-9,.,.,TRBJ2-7,TGTGCCAGCAGCTTAGTCCGGGGAGGCAGGCGAACCTACGAGCAGTACTTC,CASSLVRGGRRTYEQYF
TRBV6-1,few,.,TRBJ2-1,TGTGCCAGCAGTGAAGCCCTAGGCCCCTACAATGAGCAGTTCTTC,CASSEALGPYNEQFF
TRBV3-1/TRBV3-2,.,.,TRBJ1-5,TGTGCCAGCAGCCAAGTAGGAGATCAGCCCCAGCATTTT,CASSQVGDQPQHF
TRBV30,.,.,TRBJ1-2,TGTGCCTGGAGTACCCGACAGTTGGAGAGCTATGGCTACACCTTC,CAWSTRQLESYGYTF